Listed here is a single TCR beta chain. The data belong to a study of CD8 T cells in Susac syndrome. As for the study in general: Patients with Susac syndrome who were sequenced included roughly 6 with active disease and fewer than 10 in remission.

Random hexamers primed reverse transcription of about 0.45 to 1 ug RNA. TCRdb reanalysed the immunoSEQ multiplex PCR reads using MiXCR and keeps one entry per CDR3 protein. The profile shows 95,000 to 150,000 distinct CDR3 sequences, just over 95% of them singletons. Germline V gene sequence: CDR1 MNHGY, CDR2 SVAAGI. Between the trimmed V and J ends, which lost 10 bases and 7 bases, there was a span of 11 bases. CDR3 length equals 10 residues. The genes are TRBV6-9 and TRBJ2-7; D is ambiguous. The clonotype originates from a human donor with Susac syndrome. Specimen: CD4+ T cells from PBMCs. The DNA of the CDR3 is TGTGCCACGCCTTTAGGAGAGCAGTACTTC. This gives the protein CATPLGEQYF.